This is a list of T cell receptor beta chains from one sample in a study of cytomegalovirus exposure and HLA in healthy donors. Profiling relied on immunoSEQ multiplex PCR, and the TCRdb table lists in-frame clones only, not all of them. The data hold about 93,000 clones, with around 80% observed a single time. The source material was PBMCs. The receptors shown here come from a man aged 30-40 years in good health and CMV-seronegative. The CDR3 runs from the conserved cysteine through the conserved F or W. The order of the fields is J gene, CDR3 length, D gene, V gene, clone size, CDR3 protein, CDR3 DNA. A D gene is named only where the DNA matches it firmly. The listing skips clone size in some rows; elsewhere it reads once, few, many or a size class.

J: TRBJ2-1
length: 15
D: TRBD2
V: TRBV11-2
size: NA
CDR3: CASSSYPGLDSEQFF
DNA: TGTGCCAGCAGCTCCTACCCGGGACTAGATTCCGAGCAGTTCTTC

J: TRBJ2-1
length: 15
D: TRBD2
V: TRBV19
size: NA
CDR3: CASSAPSGSLNEQFF
DNA: TGTGCCAGTAGTGCCCCAAGCGGGAGTCTCAATGAGCAGTTCTTC

J: TRBJ2-1
length: 14
D: NA
V: TRBV2
size: once
CDR3: CASKFEIPGGEQFF
DNA: TGTGCCAGCAAGTTTGAAATTCCCGGGGGTGAGCAGTTCTTC

J: TRBJ1-1
length: 16
D: TRBD1
V: TRBV29-1
size: NA
CDR3: CSVLRTGGEIGTEAFF
DNA: TGCAGCGTTCTTCGGACAGGGGGCGAAATTGGCACTGAAGCTTTCTTT

J: TRBJ2-1
length: 16
D: NA
V: TRBV28
size: few
CDR3: CASSLDSRSSYNEQFF
DNA: TGTGCCAGCAGTTTGGACTCCCGTAGCTCCTACAATGAGCAGTTCTTC

J: TRBJ2-2
length: 15
D: TRBD2
V: TRBV7-9
size: NA
CDR3: CASSRGGGPTGELFF
DNA: TGTGCCAGTTCCCGCGGGGGGGGGCCGACCGGGGAGCTGTTTTTT

J: TRBJ1-1
length: 14
D: NA
V: TRBV6-5
size: NA
CDR3: CASSYGGGYTEAFF
DNA: TGTGCCAGCAGTTACGGGGGCGGCTACACTGAAGCTTTCTTT

J: TRBJ2-1
length: 17
D: TRBD1
V: TRBV5-6
size: NA
CDR3: CASTSAFDRGLYNEQFF
DNA: TGTGCCAGCACCTCAGCGTTTGACAGGGGCTTGTACAATGAGCAGTTCTTC

J: TRBJ1-5
length: 16
D: NA
V: TRBV4-1
size: NA
CDR3: CASSQVVELSNQPQHF
DNA: TGCGCCAGCAGCCAAGTTGTAGAATTAAGCAATCAGCCCCAGCATTTT

J: TRBJ1-1
length: 15
D: TRBD1
V: TRBV5-4
size: NA
CDR3: CASSSGQVPNTEAFF
DNA: TGTGCCAGCAGCAGTGGACAGGTACCGAACACTGAAGCTTTCTTT

J: TRBJ2-1
length: 17
D: TRBD1
V: TRBV7-9
size: NA
CDR3: CASSLPKDRELYNEQFF
DNA: TGTGCCAGCAGCTTACCCAAGGACAGGGAGCTCTACAATGAGCAGTTCTTC

J: TRBJ2-7
length: 17
D: TRBD2
V: TRBV7-9
size: once
CDR3: CASSLGGEGSYSYEQYF
DNA: TGTGCCAGCAGCTTAGGGGGGGAGGGGTCATATTCCTACGAGCAGTACTTC

J: TRBJ2-7
length: 13
D: NA
V: TRBV4-2
size: NA
CDR3: CASSQGPSYEQYF
DNA: TGTGCCAGCAGCCAAGGGCCATCCTACGAGCAGTACTTC